This T cell receptor beta chain derives from a study of breast tumors, draining lymph nodes, adjacent tissues (dated by TCRdb to the mid-2010s). Some background on the complete study: TCR beta repertoires were compared across tumor, adjacent nontumor tissue and axillary lymph nodes obtained from breast cancer patients. In human breast cancer, the study set out to assess how tumor, surrounding tissue and draining lymph node repertoires relate to one another and whether T cells might be exchanged between them. Here is what the overall study found, with its caveats: The similarity between tumor and nontumor tissue repertoires was significantly greater in luminal-like breast cancer than in basal-like breast cancer. Rather than being directly demonstrated, the conclusion that tumor T cells originate in lymph nodes was presented as consistent with a hypothesis. T-cell repertoire diversity in tumors was found to be lower than in lymph nodes but higher than in nontumor tissue, and preferential V and J gene usage was observed. A scenario in which most tumor T cells derive from the lymph node and then expand within tumor tissue was judged to be consistent with the data.

The germline V gene specifies KGHSH as CDR1 and LQKENI as CDR2. V and J are truncated by 2 bases and 6 bases respectively, leaving an intervening sequence of 8 bases. The CDR3 measures 13 amino acids from cysteine to phenylalanine. The entry retains the CDR3 DNA only, 39 bases that are in frame from base 1. Note on this clonotype: It lacks a known antigen. The input lacks base qualities; no much larger clone sits a single base away.

For sequencing, an Illumina HiSeq 2000 was employed. TCR beta chain libraries were generated by multiplex PCR amplification. The amplified TCR beta chain products were analyzed by high-throughput sequencing. Using fastp trimming at Q25 and MiXCR clonotype assembly, TCRdb reanalyzed the public sequencing data and kept in-frame beta chains. Every CDR3 protein is listed once, alongside the most common genes and DNA of its rows. The sample table records approximately 20,000 distinct CDR3 sequences; roughly 50% of these occur just once. Roughly 8% of the sample belongs to the ten largest clones. The rearranged chain carries TRBV18 and TRBJ2-1; no D gene call is confident. The clonotype originates from a female donor with breast cancer. Some clones in this sample may be carry-over from other donors' samples. The sequenced sample consisted of breast tumor tissue. The CDR3 reads CASSPWGTNEQFF. Read as DNA, the sequence is TGTGCCAGCTCACCATGGGGAACCAATGAGCAGTTCTTC. Extended through the reference TRBV18 and TRBJ2-1 proteins, this CDR3 yields the full variable domain: NAGVMQNPRHLVRRRGQEARLRCSPMKGHSHVYWYRQLPEEGLKFMVYLQKENIIDESGMPKERFSAEFPKEGPSILRIQQVVRGDSAAYFCASSPWGTNEQFFGPGTRLTVL.